One T cell receptor (beta chain) is described in this entry. The target of this receptor is not known. Nothing much larger sits one base from this clone, and base qualities are not available. The cohort comprised around 690 healthy bone marrow donors. Cohort members were all nominally healthy when sampled, although unrecorded immune exposures were likely present. The donor tested CMV seronegative, placing the donor among the 350 to 400 seronegative members of the cohort. A peripheral blood sample was provided by each donor, and peripheral blood mononuclear cells were used for TCR beta sequencing. Genomic DNA extraction from the blood cell samples was performed with the Qiagen DNeasy Blood Extraction Kit. The library was prepared using the immunoSEQ multiplex PCR assay. For the multiplex PCR, a mixture combining 60 forward primers for TCR Vbeta segments and 13 reverse primers for TCR Jbeta segments was used. The CDR3 region of rearranged TCR beta genes was amplified from genomic DNA with a multiplex PCR assay. Amplified TCR beta libraries were sequenced as 87-base-pair reads on the Illumina HiSeq System. Under the source paper's analysis protocol: Across the 500 to 850 repertoires, a later analysis counted 80 million or so unique TCR beta chains, around 11 million of which were shared by at least two donors. To remove PCR and sequencing errors, raw reads were error-corrected and collapsed into unique sequences using a nearest-neighbor algorithm that merged closely related sequences. To assign V, D and J gene segments, CDR3 sequences were aligned to IMGT reference sequences. For a sequence to be retained, at least a six-nucleotide match to both a V gene segment and a J gene segment was required. A rearrangement counted as productive if the CDR3 had no stop codons and remained in frame with V and J, and every other rearrangement counted as non-productive. Following IMGT convention, CDR3 was defined as the stretch from the second conserved V-encoded cysteine up to the conserved J-encoded phenylalanine. The earlier analysis of 500 to 600 of the donors excluded sequences that lacked an unambiguous match to a single V gene segment. In an earlier analysis of roughly 600 of the donors, a V segment was called functional when productive rearrangements were above 56.7%, and segregating when the standard deviation between donors exceeded 5%. A statistical classification framework was built to diagnose cytomegalovirus status from the catalog of TCR beta chain sequences. In a later analysis, TCR nucleotide sequences were compared against IMGT/GENE-DB human TR gene sequences so that V and J genes could be assigned. Using the TCRdist pipeline, a later analysis assigned CDR3 sequences along with most-parsimonious VDJ recombination scenarios. In a later analysis, each TCR beta chain was defined by its CDR3 amino acid sequence together with its V-gene family, and reads without a unique V-gene family were excluded. As a way to deal with suspected cross-contamination and a sequencing artifact, a later analysis dropped 450 to 600 nucleotide sequences that were highly shared and had low generation probability. In a later analysis, a clonal expansion index for each public chain was calculated from normalized within-repertoire ranks of inferred template counts. In a later analysis, generation probabilities were computed with a VDJ recombination model fitted to out-of-frame rearrangements, and the resulting probabilities were checked against IGoR. A later analysis scored TCR-TCR, TCR-HLA and TCR-CMV co-occurrence with hypergeometric tests, applying a repertoire-size bias correction to TCR pairs. To estimate false discovery rates, a later analysis permuted the HLA or CMV assignments 20 times. A later analysis grouped co-occurring TCRs with DBSCAN, adding TCRdist sequence similarity when clustering within HLA-allele-positive subsets. Co-occurrence clustering excluded repertoires with fewer than 30,000 or more than 120,000 public chains, plus five with anomalous nucleotide sharing. This is the immuneACCESS table as TCRdb keeps it, with only in-frame sequences that have V and J called. A part of the clones is gone; compared with another copy, unresolved V genes explain less than half, and the rest is unexplained. V, J and clone size are taken as reported in that table, and D and trimming were inferred from the DNA itself. The sample profile shows approximately 210,000 clones; about four fifths of them were found once. Of the sample, more than 1.5% falls within the top ten clones.

Including the terminal cysteine and phenylalanine, the CDR3 comprises 14 residues. Only the CDR3 portion is preserved as DNA: 42 bases, with reading frame beginning at the first base. A distance of 8 bases separates the germline ends of V and J, which lose 2 bases and 0 bases respectively. From the germline V gene (reference sequence), CDR1 is MNHEY and CDR2 is SMNVEV. The source of the sample is a study of cytomegalovirus exposure and HLA in healthy donors (dated by TCRdb to about 2017). With regard to the full study: An earlier analysis of several hundred of the donors reported 250 to 350 Gb of sequence data and some 120 million unique TCR beta sequences from about 179 million T cells. An early release covering over 500 HLA-typed donors comprised around 300 gigabases of sequencing data and tens of millions of unique TCR sequences. Among the approximately 400 genotyped donors, under 90% belonged to the genetic ancestry cluster associated with self-reported Caucasian donors. The study aimed to test whether cataloging public T cell receptors could reveal signatures of past pathogen exposure. The study used immunosequencing to profile the T cell repertoires of under 700 subjects and linked those repertoires to cytomegalovirus serostatus. Along with the approximately 700-subject first cohort, a separate validation cohort of over a hundred different subjects was used. High-throughput TCR immunosequencing, statistical association of individual TCRs with disease status, and machine learning were combined to predict cytomegalovirus infection status. To study patterns of TCR occurrence, a later analysis re-analyzed previously published TCR beta repertoires from several hundred donors and added high-resolution HLA genotyping. In the later analysis, no new phenotypic data were used to find candidate immune exposures; instead, reliance was placed on TCR beta sequences and their occurrence across donors. An earlier analysis of approximately 640 of the donors applied high-throughput TCR beta sequencing to assess whether each TCR beta V gene segment acted as functional or pseudogenic. Donor age, sex, ethnicity and CMV serostatus were collected together with the repertoire data. Genome-wide SNP genotypes for about three fifths of the roughly 670 donors were used in a later genetic analysis, which treated that subset as a discovery cohort. Every repertoire in the discovery cohort had been generated on one and the same sequencing platform. HLA typing covered class I and class II loci at four-digit resolution. Typing coverage varied by locus: about 629-630 donors for A, B, C, DRB1 and DQB1; more than 500 for DQA1; approximately 610 for DPA1; fewer than 480 for DPB1. A handful of DR-DQ haplotypes were handled as single units for association and clustering because linkage in the cohort was strong. Among a few hundred genotyped donors of the cohort, an average of around 240,000 unique TCR beta nucleotide sequences were sequenced per donor, roughly 20% of them non-productive. What the study reported, not specific to this receptor: Linkage disequilibrium might explain the correlated functional status among segregating V segments, but an unknown experimental factor could not be ruled out. The authors suggested that the approach could potentially be extended to other disease states and immunological phenotypes. Because HLA typing was missing for some donors at each locus, association tests included only the typed subset. Across donors, most TCR sequences were observed very rarely, whereas some public TCRs were present in many individuals. A group of highly shared sequence variants was considered likely to be a technical artifact of the sequencing pipeline. The study gave a list of 150 to 200 TCR beta chains associated with cytomegalovirus. Because counts were too low, more than 15 rarely observed V segments, including chromosome 9 orphons, were excluded from the earlier analysis of 500 to 700 of the donors. In vitro tests confirmed that a few of the cytomegalovirus-associated TCR beta chains recognize cytomegalovirus antigens. In a later genetic analysis, fewer N-insertions in productive TCRs were reported among donors in an Asian-associated ancestry cluster than the roughly 710-donor mean. In an earlier analysis of a few hundred of the donors, most TCR beta V segments were observed in productive rearrangements about 87% or about 30% of the time, broadly matching IMGT annotations. A further reported finding was that TCR beta sequences accurately predicted the HLA-A and HLA-B alleles for most subjects in the first cohort. In a later analysis, HLA-associated TCR beta chains showed more clonal expansion and lower generation probabilities than non-associated chains that were equally common. A later analysis found that TCR association rates varied across HLA loci, with DRB1 alleles showing the most associated TCRs and HLA-C alleles the fewest. An association between a missense DCLRE1C variant and V-gene and J-gene trimming of TCR beta chains was found in a later genetic analysis and replicated in an independent cohort. The classifier was reported to diagnose cytomegalovirus status with high specificity and sensitivity in both the original cohort and the validation cohort. The cohort was sequenced for TCR beta chains only, and without alpha or paired-chain data the features that could be detected were limited. Sequencing depth was assumed to be roughly uniform across donors in the presence/absence analyses, though that assumption may not hold. A later analysis reported that several top co-occurrence clusters appeared linked to parvovirus B19, influenza, CMV and Epstein-Barr virus. Specific HLA alleles were associated with about 17,000 TCR beta sequences at a false discovery rate of 0.05 in a later analysis. CMV serostatus was the only immune exposure information available for the cohort. A later analysis found that most CMV-associated TCR beta chains appeared HLA-restricted, with HLA associations seemingly driven largely by CMV exposure. Because the 87-base-pair reads could not distinguish some IMGT-functional V segments, including TRBV6-2 and TRBV6-3, those segments were excluded. Assigning TCR associations to individual alleles was difficult when HLA alleles, especially DR and DQ, strongly co-occurred.

The sequence was collected from a man aged 18 to 30 in good health and CMV-seronegative. The V and J segments used are TRBV27 and TRBJ2-7; TRBD2 might be the D gene, on 5 matching bases. Sequencing used PBMCs. The nucleotide sequence is given as TGTGCCAGCAGTTTAAGAGGGATCTCCTACGAGCAGTACTTC. The encoded protein is CASSLRGISYEQYF.